The next 20 T cell receptor beta chains were all read from a single sample in a study of naive and memory T cell subsets. Study conclusions and caveats: Especially in CD8 cells, naive repertoires contained a few larger clonotypes, possibly CD45RA-re-expressing memory cells.

Two oligonucleotides, mixed equimolar, formed the beta constant-region primer covering TRBC1 and TRBC2. Nested alpha and beta constant-region primers with the SP2 primer drove four PCR rounds on ligated cDNA. One entry per CDR3 protein results from TCRdb running MiXCR on the UMI-ligation and nested PCR reads. The profile shows 150,000 or so distinct CDR3 sequences, over 20% of them singletons. Their antigen targets remain unknown. Specimen: naive CD4+ T cells from blood. The source of these receptors is a human donor in good health.

The chain is built from TRBV29-1 and TRBJ2-2, with D unclear. Germline V gives CDR1 SQVTM, CDR2 ANQGSEA. Trimming pared 7 bases from V and 0 bases from J, leaving 9 bases between. There are 13 residues in the CDR3. This CDR3 reads CSADTANTGELFF. The CDR3 DNA is TGCAGCGCAGACACAGCGAACACCGGGGAGCTGTTTTTT.

The chain couples TRBV7-2 to TRBJ2-1; 8 positions agree with TRBD2. CDR3 length equals 16 residues. Losses at the gene ends were 1 base for V and 6 bases for J; bases not matched to a gene: 8. Germline V lookup: CDR1 SGHTA, CDR2 FQGNSA. The CDR3 spells CASSLEVGRALNEQFF. CDR3 bases: TGTGCCAGCAGCTTAGAGGTCGGGAGGGCCCTCAATGAGCAGTTCTTC.

Comments on this clonotype: This clone may be a read error of a much larger clone one base away. This chain connects TRBV24-1 to TRBJ2-3, with a weak D call TRBD1 (6 bases). Per germline, CDR1 KGHDR and CDR2 SFDVKD. The CDR3 is made up of 14 amino acids. The CDR3 region is CATGDNRAADTQYF. CDR3 in DNA: TGTGCCACCGGTGATAACAGGGCGGCAGATACGCAGTATTTT.

This clonotype showed up just a few times. This sequence joins TRBV9 and TRBJ2-1; no clear D gene. Germline CDR1 is SGDLS and CDR2 is YYNGEE. V lost 2 bases and J 4 bases, leaving 10 bases between the germline ends. The CDR3 has 14 amino acids. The CDR3, as DNA: TGTGCCAGCAGCGTGGCAGGAGCATACAATGAGCAGTTCTTC. Residues: CASSVAGAYNEQFF.

The chain links TRBV3-1 to TRBJ2-1; TRBD2 matches 8 bases. The CDR3 length is 16 residues. The germline CDR1 and CDR2 sequences are LGHDT and YNNKEL (reference sequence). The V segment lost 4 bases and the J segment 8 bases; nucleotides outside the gene matches: 13. Here the CDR3 DNA reads TGTGCCAGCAGCCTTATAAAAGCGGGAGCGCGCGATGAGCAGTTCTTC. Translated: CASSLIKAGARDEQFF.

V and J are TRBV29-1 and TRBJ1-1; D gene uncertain. Germline CDR1 and CDR2: SQVTM and ANQGSEA. With 4 bases removed from V and 0 bases from J, the gap between germline ends came to 6 bases. CDR3 length: 12 residues. CDR3 DNA sequence: TGCAGCGTTGTTGAGGTGAACACTGAAGCTTTCTTT. Translation gives CSVVEVNTEAFF.

The rearrangement joins TRBV5-1 to TRBJ2-4; D perhaps matches TRBD2 (6 bases). Trimming removed 4 bases from V and 6 bases from J, with 17 bases in between. The CDR3 runs 15 residues. The germline V gene has CDR1 SGHRS and CDR2 YFSETQ. The CDR3 protein is CASSPLGGFGNIQYF. For the CDR3, the DNA is TGCGCCAGCAGCCCCCTCGGAGGGTTCGGAAACATTCAGTACTTC.

This clonotype was seen a few times. The CDR3 reads CASSTRPGEEAFF. The CDR3 DNA reads as TGTGCCAGCAGCACACGACCGGGGGAAGAAGCTTTCTTT. The gene calls are TRBV7-2 and TRBJ1-1; possibly TRBD1 for D (5 bases). Trimming stripped 5 bases from V and 8 bases from J, with 15 bases between. Germline V CDR1 and CDR2: SGHTA, FQGNSA. The CDR3 totals 13 residues. Drawing the rest from reference TRBV7-2 and TRBJ1-1, the complete variable domain is GAGVSQSPSNKVTEKGKDVELRCDPISGHTALYWYRQSLGQGLEFLIYFQGNSAPDKSGLPSDRFSAERTGGSVSTLTIQRTQQEDSAVYLCASSTRPGEEAFFGQGTRLTVV.

This clonotype was seen a handful of times. V is TRBV28 and J is TRBJ2-7; 14 positions agree with TRBD2. Per the germline V gene, CDR1 is MDHEN and CDR2 is SYDVKM. This CDR3 spans 15 amino acids. Trimming at V came to 5 bases and at J to 4 bases, leaving 4 bases not matched to a gene. The CDR3 nucleotides read TGTGCCAGCAGTACTGGGACTAGCGGGAGTTACGAGCAGTACTTC. Protein: CASSTGTSGSYEQYF.

The chain uses TRBV6-2 or TRBV6-3 and TRBJ1-2; unclear D gene. Between the trimmed V and J ends, which lost 4 bases and 2 bases, there was a span of 8 bases. This CDR3 spans 13 amino acids. Germline CDR1 is MNHEY and CDR2 is SVGEGT. CDR3 protein: CASSSGRNYGYTF. Here the CDR3 DNA reads TGTGCCAGCAGTTCTGGGCGGAACTATGGCTACACCTTC.

This clonotype was counted only a few times. This chain links TRBV20-1 with TRBJ1-2, with D possibly TRBD1 on 6 matching bases. Germline V gene data show CDR1 as DFQATT and CDR2 as SNEGSKA (reference sequence). Trimming removed 0 bases at V and 5 bases at J, with 16 bases between. The CDR3 is made up of 15 amino acids. CDR3 DNA: TGCAGTGCTAGAGATTCCGGGGGCGCGGGGTATGGCTACACCTTC. Residues: CSARDSGGAGYGYTF.

This clonotype was recorded once. V gene TRBV3-1 combines with J gene TRBJ2-1; TRBD2 agrees at 9 bases. The length of the CDR3 is 16 residues. The V gene end was trimmed by 8 bases and the J gene end by 2 bases; junction bases not matched to a gene: 10. CDR1 is LGHDT and CDR2 is YNNKEL in the germline V gene (reference sequence). The CDR3 loop is CASASGREGPYNEQFF. CDR3 bases: TGTGCCAGCGCATCGGGGCGGGAGGGCCCCTACAATGAGCAGTTCTTC.

The rearrangement uses TRBV24-1 and TRBJ2-7, with 7 nucleotides matching TRBD2. Trimming cost V 1 base and J 1 base; bases outside gene matches: 6. Germline CDR1 KGHDR, CDR2 SFDVKD. The CDR3 contains 16 residues. The CDR3 nucleotides read TGTGCCACCAGTGATTTAGGGACTAAAGATTCCTACGAGCAGTACTTC. It translates to CATSDLGTKDSYEQYF.

The chain links TRBV3-1 to TRBJ2-1, with 7 bases identical to TRBD2. Germline V gives CDR1 LGHDT, CDR2 YNNKEL (reference sequence). The CDR3 contains 12 residues. The V and J ends lost 3 bases and 7 bases, in that order; junction bases with no gene match: 0. The CDR3 sequence is CASSHGRNEQFF. The CDR3 DNA is TGTGCCAGCAGCCACGGGAGGAATGAGCAGTTCTTC.

This chain links TRBV7-6 with TRBJ2-2; unclear D gene. The V gene lost 1 base and the J gene lost 3 bases, with 6 bases spanning the gap. Looked up from germline, CDR1 is SGHVS and CDR2 is FNYEAQ. The CDR3 has 14 residues. Written as DNA, the CDR3 is TGTGCCAGCAGCTTAGGGACGGACACCGGGGAGCTGTTTTTT. Residues: CASSLGTDTGELFF.

The rearrangement joins TRBV28 to TRBJ2-1; TRBD2 matches at 13 bases. This CDR3 has 18 residues. J lost 0 bases, V lost 5 bases, and 7 bases had no gene match. Per the germline V gene, CDR1 is MDHEN and CDR2 is SYDVKM. Here the CDR3 DNA reads TGTGCCAGCAGTATCGGACTAGCGGGAGTGGCCTCCTACAATGAGCAGTTCTTC. Translating gives CASSIGLAGVASYNEQFF.

The CDR3 is CASSWGGVGNTEAFF. CDR3 sequence (DNA): TGCGCCAGCAGCTGGGGTGGGGTAGGGAACACTGAAGCTTTCTTT. The V call is TRBV5-1, the J call TRBJ1-1; no firm D call. This CDR3 region has 15 residues. The germline CDR1 and CDR2 sequences are SGHRS and YFSETQ. V lost 3 bases to trimming and J lost 1 base, with 13 bases between them.

This clonotype was observed a handful of times. J is TRBJ1-1 and V is TRBV5-1; D is unclear. The CDR3 loop spans 15 amino acids. Germline CDR1 SGHRS, CDR2 YFSETQ. Between the trimmed V and J ends, which lost 1 base and 0 bases, there was a span of 10 bases. The CDR3 DNA reads as TGCGCCAGCAGCTTGAGGGCAAATTTGAACACTGAAGCTTTCTTT. It translates to CASSLRANLNTEAFF.

V and J are TRBV6-5 and TRBJ1-2, with 10 bases matching TRBD1. Germline V gives CDR1 MNHEY, CDR2 SVGAGI. The junction had 7 bases not matched to a gene; V was cut back by 0 bases and J by 6 bases. CDR3 length: 16 residues. The CDR3 bases are TGTGCCAGCAGTTACTCGTATACCGGGACAGGGGATGGCTACACCTTC. Its protein is CASSYSYTGTGDGYTF.

This clonotype was counted a few times. The chain couples TRBV6-2 or TRBV6-3 to TRBJ2-5; D uncertain. Germline V gene sequence: CDR1 MNHEY, CDR2 SVGEGT. V shed 8 bases and J shed 4 bases, with 14 bases lying between them. This CDR3 is built from 13 residues. The CDR3 loop reads CASGPFRRETQYF. In DNA, the CDR3 is TGTGCCAGCGGGCCGTTTCGGCGAGAGACCCAGTACTTC.